The following is a T cell receptor (beta chain) sequence with its context. This sample was taken from a study of blood T cell repertoires in COVID-19. Overall study context: From the United States, Italy and Spain came samples of acute and convalescent COVID-19.

Germline-derived CDR1 and CDR2 are SGHTA and FQGNSA. CDR3 length equals 15 residues. Germline trimming cut 5 bases from V and 6 bases from J; bases unmatched to any gene: 13. In the original analysis: Reference gene primer amplification gave nucleated cell count estimates. Sequencing used immunoSEQ multiplex PCR; TCRdb keeps in-frame clones, though not all of them. The D gene and trimming were derived from the DNA, and the V and J assignments and clone size from that table. The sample contains about 220,000 clones, more than 65% of which appear only once. The chain joins TRBV7-2 to TRBJ2-7; 7 bases map to TRBD2. The sequence was collected from a woman older than 75 with acute or convalescent COVID-19. Sequencing input: peripheral blood. CDR3 amino acids: CASSLSGTILLEQYF. The CDR3 DNA is TGTGCCAGCAGCCTTTCCGGGACTATTCTTCTCGAGCAGTACTTC.